Included here is one TCR beta chain sequence, with context. The data are from a study of blood T cell repertoires in COVID-19. Study information: Acute and convalescent COVID-19 specimens originated in the United States, Italy and Spain. Sources were T cells, B-cell-depleted T cells, or PBMCs; the material itself was cDNA or gDNA.

CDR1 and CDR2 (germline): MNHEY, SMNVEV (reference sequence). Trimming removed 3 bases at V and 5 bases at J, with 25 bases between. This CDR3 comprises 18 residues. Original analysis: Scientists estimated how many nucleated cells there were by amplifying reference gene primers. Only in-frame clones appear in the TCRdb table, and some are missing; sequencing was by immunoSEQ multiplex PCR. V and J calls and clone size are those listed in that table; D and trimming were worked out from the DNA. The sample has 93,000 or so clones; roughly 84% are singletons. The TCR sequence derives from a human donor in a cohort sampled during active COVID-19. This rearrangement joins TRBV27 to TRBJ1-2; D is perhaps TRBD1 (5 bases). Input material: peripheral blood. CDR3 nucleotide sequence: TGTGCCAGCAGTTTTAGGGCCGCAGGGACTTTGGGGTTTTATGGCTACACCTTC. This translates into CASSFRAAGTLGFYGYTF.